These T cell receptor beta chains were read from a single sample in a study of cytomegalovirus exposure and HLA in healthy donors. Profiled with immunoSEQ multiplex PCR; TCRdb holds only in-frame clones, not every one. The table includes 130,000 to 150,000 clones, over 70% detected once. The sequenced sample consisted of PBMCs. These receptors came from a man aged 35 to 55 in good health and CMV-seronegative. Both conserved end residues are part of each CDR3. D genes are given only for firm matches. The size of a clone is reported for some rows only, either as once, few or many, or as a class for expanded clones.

TGTGCCAGCAGCTTTCCGGGACAGCAAGAGACCCAGTACTTC	CASSFPGQQETQYF	TRBV11-2	TRBD1	once	TRBJ2-5
TGTGCCAGCTCACCATCGGGGAATCAGCCCCAGCATTTT	CASSPSGNQPQHF	TRBV18	-	-	TRBJ1-5
TGTGCCAGCAGCCCTGCGGGCACAGATACGCAGTATTTT	CASSPAGTDTQYF	TRBV14	-	once	TRBJ2-3
TGTGCCTGGAGCCAGGGGGCGCAAGAGCAGTACTTC	CAWSQGAQEQYF	TRBV30	TRBD1	-	TRBJ2-7
TGTGCCAGCAGTGGGGGACAGCCCTACGAGCAGTACTTC	CASSGGQPYEQYF	TRBV6-1	TRBD1	-	TRBJ2-7
TGTGCCAGCAGCCTGGGCCTGACCAAACATACGCAGTATTTT	CASSLGLTKHTQYF	TRBV27	-	once	TRBJ2-3
TGTGCTACGGGGACAGGGGAATACGAGCAGTTCTTC	CATGTGEYEQFF	TRBV9	TRBD1	-	TRBJ2-1
TGTGCCAGCAGCCCGCATCCCGGACAGGGGGCAGGTGAGCAGTACTTC	CASSPHPGQGAGEQYF	TRBV11-1	TRBD1	-	TRBJ2-7
TGTGCCAGTAGAGGGGCGGAGGGTCCGGGTGGCTACACCTTC	CASRGAEGPGGYTF	TRBV25-1	-	few	TRBJ1-2
TGTGCCAGCAGCGAACGAGACAGGGCGGGTAATGAAAAACTGTTTTTT	CASSERDRAGNEKLFF	TRBV9	TRBD1	-	TRBJ1-4
TGTGCCAGCACTGCCCTAGCGAGCATTCAGTACTTC	CASTALASIQYF	TRBV6-1	-	-	TRBJ2-4
TGTGCCAGCAGCTTAGACAGGGGCAATGAGCAGTTCTTC	CASSLDRGNEQFF	TRBV7-2	TRBD1	-	TRBJ2-1
TGTGCTAGTGGACCGACAGGGTTCGATGGCTACACCTTC	CASGPTGFDGYTF	TRBV12-5	TRBD1	-	TRBJ1-2
TGTGCCAGCAGCGTGGGACAAAATTCACCCCTCCACTTT	CASSVGQNSPLHF	TRBV9	-	once	TRBJ1-6
TGCAGCGTCCGGACAGGGGGAGAAACTGAAGCTTTCTTT	CSVRTGGETEAFF	TRBV29-1	TRBD1	-	TRBJ1-1
TGCGCCAGCAGTGGTGGACAGGGGAACACCGGGGAGCTGTTTTTT	CASSGGQGNTGELFF	TRBV10-1	TRBD1	-	TRBJ2-2
TGTGCCAGCAGTGAATATGGAGGGACAGGGAGCTCCTACGAGCAGTACTTC	CASSEYGGTGSSYEQYF	TRBV25-1	TRBD1	-	TRBJ2-7
TGTGCCAGCAGCTTGTGGGGGTTTAGCGGGGGCGGGTCGGAAGAGCAGTACTTC	CASSLWGFSGGGSEEQYF	TRBV7-9	TRBD2	-	TRBJ2-7
TGTGCCAGCTCCCGACTCTCTATCCCCACCACATATCAGCAAGAGACCCAGTACTTC	CASSRLSIPTTYQQETQYF	TRBV18	-	-	TRBJ2-5
TGTGCCAGCAGGTACAGGAACACTGAAGCTTTCTTT	CASRYRNTEAFF	TRBV2	-	many	TRBJ1-1
TGTGCCAGCAGCCCGGGACAACGGAACACCATATATTTT	CASSPGQRNTIYF	TRBV7-6	-	-	TRBJ1-3
TGTGCCAGCAGCTCCTACAGGGCTCCACTCCAGTTCTTC	CASSSYRAPLQFF	TRBV7-9	-	-	TRBJ2-1
TGCAGCATAATCCGCGAGGGGGCTAGAGGCACTGAAGCTTTCTTT	CSIIREGARGTEAFF	TRBV29-1	TRBD1	-	TRBJ1-1
TGTGCCAGCAGATACTCTCCCGGGACATCTGGAAACACCATATATTTT	CASRYSPGTSGNTIYF	TRBV6-5	-	-	TRBJ1-3
TGTGCCAGCAGCCCCGGGGGGGTGAACACCGGGGAGCTGTTTTTT	CASSPGGVNTGELFF	TRBV14	TRBD2	-	TRBJ2-2
TGCGCCAGCAGGGCTAGCGGGGGTCTCGGGGAGCTGTTTTTT	CASRASGGLGELFF	TRBV5-1	TRBD2	-	TRBJ2-2
TGTGCCAGCAGCCAAGACGGACAGGGGGCTTACGAGCAGTACTTC	CASSQDGQGAYEQYF	TRBV4-2	TRBD1	-	TRBJ2-7
TGTGCCAGCGTAAATGAACGACTTCGGAATCAGCCCCAGCATTTT	CASVNERLRNQPQHF	TRBV2	-	-	TRBJ1-5
TGTGCCAGCAGAGCCAGGGGGACCGGCTCTGGAAACACCATATATTTT	CASRARGTGSGNTIYF	TRBV5-6	TRBD1	few	TRBJ1-3
TGCGCCAGCAGCTGGGGACAGGGAACGGAGACCCAGTACTTC	CASSWGQGTETQYF	TRBV5-1	TRBD1	-	TRBJ2-5
TGTGCCAGCAGCCAAACAGGGGGTTGGACAGATACGCAGTATTTT	CASSQTGGWTDTQYF	TRBV14	TRBD1	-	TRBJ2-3